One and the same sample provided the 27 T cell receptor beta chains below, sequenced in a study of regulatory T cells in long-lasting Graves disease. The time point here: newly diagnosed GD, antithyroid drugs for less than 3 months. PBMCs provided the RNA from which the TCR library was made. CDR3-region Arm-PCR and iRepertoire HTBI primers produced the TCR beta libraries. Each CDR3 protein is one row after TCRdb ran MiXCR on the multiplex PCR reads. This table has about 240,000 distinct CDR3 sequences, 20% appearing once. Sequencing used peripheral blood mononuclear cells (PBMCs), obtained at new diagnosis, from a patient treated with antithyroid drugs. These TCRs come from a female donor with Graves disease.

The CDR3 protein is CATGEDRDFDEQYF. CDR3 bases: TGTGCCACCGGAGAGGACAGGGATTTCGACGAGCAGTACTTC. V and J are TRBV15 and TRBJ2-7; 8 bases agree with TRBD1. The germline gives CDR1 LNHNV, CDR2 YYDKDF (reference sequence). The CDR3 runs 14 residues. V was clipped by 8 bases and J by 5 bases; unmatched bases: 11. The entire variable domain, with the rest obtained from reference TRBV15 and TRBJ2-7, is as follows: DAMVIQNPRYQVTQFGKPVTLSCSQTLNHNVMYWYQQKSSQAPKLLFHYYDKDFNNEADTPDNFQSRRPNTSFCFLDIRSPGLGDTAMYLCATGEDRDFDEQYFGPGTRLTVT.

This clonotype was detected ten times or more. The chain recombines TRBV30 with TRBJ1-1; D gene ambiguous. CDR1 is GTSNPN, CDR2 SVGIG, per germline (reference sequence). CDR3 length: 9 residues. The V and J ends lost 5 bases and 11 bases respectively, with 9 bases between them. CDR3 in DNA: TGTGCCTGGGGTGACGGGGCTTTCTTT. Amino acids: CAWGDGAFF.

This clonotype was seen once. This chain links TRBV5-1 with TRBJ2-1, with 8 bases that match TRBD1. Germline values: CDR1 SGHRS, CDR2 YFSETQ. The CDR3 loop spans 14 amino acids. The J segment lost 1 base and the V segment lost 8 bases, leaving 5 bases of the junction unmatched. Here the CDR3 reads CASAGGESYNEQFF. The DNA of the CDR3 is TGCGCCAGTGCAGGGGGCGAGTCCTACAATGAGCAGTTCTTC.

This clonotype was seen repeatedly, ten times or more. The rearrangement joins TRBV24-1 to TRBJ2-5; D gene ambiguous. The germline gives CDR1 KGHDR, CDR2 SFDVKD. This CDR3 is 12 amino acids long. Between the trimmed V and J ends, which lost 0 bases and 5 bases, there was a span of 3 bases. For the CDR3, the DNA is TGTGCCACCAGTGATTTGCACGAGACCCAGTACTTC. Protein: CATSDLHETQYF.

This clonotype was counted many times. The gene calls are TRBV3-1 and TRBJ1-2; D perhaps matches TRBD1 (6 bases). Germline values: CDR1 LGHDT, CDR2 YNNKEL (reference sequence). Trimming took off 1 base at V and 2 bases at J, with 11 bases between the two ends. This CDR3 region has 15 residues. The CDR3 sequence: CASSQVDRPNYGYTF. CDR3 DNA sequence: TGTGCCAGCAGCCAAGTCGACAGGCCCAACTATGGCTACACCTTC.

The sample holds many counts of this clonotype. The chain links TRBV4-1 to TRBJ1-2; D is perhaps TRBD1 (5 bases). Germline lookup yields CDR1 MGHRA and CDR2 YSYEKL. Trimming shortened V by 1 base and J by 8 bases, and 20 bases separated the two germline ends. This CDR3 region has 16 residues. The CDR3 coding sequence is TGCGCCAGCAGCCAAGGAGGCCGGGACGGTCGATGGGGCTACACCTTC. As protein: CASSQGGRDGRWGYTF.

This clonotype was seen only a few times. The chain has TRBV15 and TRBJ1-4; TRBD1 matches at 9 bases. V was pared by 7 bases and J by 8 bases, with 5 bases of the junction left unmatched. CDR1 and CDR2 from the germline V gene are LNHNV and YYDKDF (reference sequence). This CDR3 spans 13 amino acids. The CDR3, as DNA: TGTGCCACCACCCTGACAGGGGGAGAAAAACTGTTTTTT. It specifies CATTLTGGEKLFF.

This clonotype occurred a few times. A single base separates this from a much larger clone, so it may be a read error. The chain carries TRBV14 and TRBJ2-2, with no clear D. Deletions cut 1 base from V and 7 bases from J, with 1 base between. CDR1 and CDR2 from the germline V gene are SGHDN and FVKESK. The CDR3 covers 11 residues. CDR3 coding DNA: TGTGCCAGCAGCCAAGGCGGGGAGCTGTTTTTT. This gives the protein CASSQGGELFF.

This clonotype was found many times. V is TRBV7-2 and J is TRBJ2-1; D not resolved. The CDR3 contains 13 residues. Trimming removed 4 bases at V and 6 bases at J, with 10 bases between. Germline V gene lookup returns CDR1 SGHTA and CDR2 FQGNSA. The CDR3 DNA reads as TGTGCCAGCAGCTCCAGTTGGGGCAATGAGCAGTTCTTC. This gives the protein CASSSSWGNEQFF.

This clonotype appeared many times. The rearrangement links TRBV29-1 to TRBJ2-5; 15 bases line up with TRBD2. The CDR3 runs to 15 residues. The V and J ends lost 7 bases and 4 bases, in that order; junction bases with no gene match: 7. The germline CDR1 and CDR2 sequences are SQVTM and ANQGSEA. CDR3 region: CSGRGLAGGRETQYF. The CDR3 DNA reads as TGCAGCGGAAGGGGACTAGCGGGAGGTCGAGAGACCCAGTACTTC.

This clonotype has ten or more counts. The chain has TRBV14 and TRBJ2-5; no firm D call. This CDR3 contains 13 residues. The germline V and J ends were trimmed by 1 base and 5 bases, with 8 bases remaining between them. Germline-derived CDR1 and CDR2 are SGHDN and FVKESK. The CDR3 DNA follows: TGTGCCAGCAGCCAAGGTCTTGGGGAGACCCAGTACTTC. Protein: CASSQGLGETQYF.

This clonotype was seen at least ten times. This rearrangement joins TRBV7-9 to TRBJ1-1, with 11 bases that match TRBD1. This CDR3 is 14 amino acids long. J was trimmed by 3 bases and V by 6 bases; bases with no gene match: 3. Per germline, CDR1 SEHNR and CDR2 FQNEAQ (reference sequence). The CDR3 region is CASRVGQGDTEAFF. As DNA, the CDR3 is TGTGCCAGCAGGGTGGGACAGGGGGACACTGAAGCTTTCTTT.

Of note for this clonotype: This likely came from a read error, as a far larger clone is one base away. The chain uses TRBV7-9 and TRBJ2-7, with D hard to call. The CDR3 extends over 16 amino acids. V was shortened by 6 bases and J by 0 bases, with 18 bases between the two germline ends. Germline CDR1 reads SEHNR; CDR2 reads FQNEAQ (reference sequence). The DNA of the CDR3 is TGTGCCAGCAGTTACTCGTCCGGCGCGAACTCCTACGAGCAGTACTTC. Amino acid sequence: CASSYSSGANSYEQYF. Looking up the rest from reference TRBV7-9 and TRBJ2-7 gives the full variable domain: DTGVSQNPRHKITKRGQNVTFRCDPISEHNRLYWYRQTLGQGPEFLTYFQNEAQLEKSRLLSDRFSAERPKGSFSTLEIQRTEQGDSAMYLCASSYSSGANSYEQYFGPGTRLTVT.

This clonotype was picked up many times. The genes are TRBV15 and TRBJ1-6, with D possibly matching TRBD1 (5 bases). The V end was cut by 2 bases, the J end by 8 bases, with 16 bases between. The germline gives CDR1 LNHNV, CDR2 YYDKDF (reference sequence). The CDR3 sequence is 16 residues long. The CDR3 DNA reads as TGTGCCACCAGCAGACTAAGGGACCGCCCGGATTCACCCCTCCACTTT. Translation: CATSRLRDRPDSPLHF.

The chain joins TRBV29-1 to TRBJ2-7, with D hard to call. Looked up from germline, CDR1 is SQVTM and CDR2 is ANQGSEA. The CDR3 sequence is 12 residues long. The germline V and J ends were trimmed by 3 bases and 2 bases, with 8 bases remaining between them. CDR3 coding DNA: TGCAGCGTTGAGAGTTCCACCTACGAGCAGTACTTC. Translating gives CSVESSTYEQYF.

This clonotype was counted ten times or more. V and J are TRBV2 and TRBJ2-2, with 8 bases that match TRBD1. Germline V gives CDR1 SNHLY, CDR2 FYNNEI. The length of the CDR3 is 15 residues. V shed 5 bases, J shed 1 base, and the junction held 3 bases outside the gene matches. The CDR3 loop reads CASSFGQGNTGELFF. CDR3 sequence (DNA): TGTGCCAGCAGTTTTGGACAGGGGAACACCGGGGAGCTGTTTTTT.

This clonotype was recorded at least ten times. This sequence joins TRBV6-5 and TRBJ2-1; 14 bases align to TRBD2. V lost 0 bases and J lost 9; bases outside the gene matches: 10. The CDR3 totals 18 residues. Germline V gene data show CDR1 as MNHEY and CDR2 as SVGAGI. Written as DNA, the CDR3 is TGTGCCAGCAGTTACTCCGTCCCGGGACTAGCGGGAGTGGGTGAGCAGTTCTTC. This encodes CASSYSVPGLAGVGEQFF.

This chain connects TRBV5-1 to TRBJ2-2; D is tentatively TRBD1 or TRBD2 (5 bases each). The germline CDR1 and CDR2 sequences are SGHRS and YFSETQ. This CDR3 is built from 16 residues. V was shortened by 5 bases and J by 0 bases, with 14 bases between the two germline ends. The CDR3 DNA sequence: TGCGCCAGCAGGGGGGTTGGGTCATCGAACACCGGGGAGCTGTTTTTT. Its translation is CASRGVGSSNTGELFF.

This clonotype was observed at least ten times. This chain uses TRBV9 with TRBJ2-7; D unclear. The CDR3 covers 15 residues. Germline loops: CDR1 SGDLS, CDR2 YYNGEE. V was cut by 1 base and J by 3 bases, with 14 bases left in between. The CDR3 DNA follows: TGTGCCAGCAGCGTAAGTAACAATCCAAACTACGAGCAGTACTTC. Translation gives CASSVSNNPNYEQYF.

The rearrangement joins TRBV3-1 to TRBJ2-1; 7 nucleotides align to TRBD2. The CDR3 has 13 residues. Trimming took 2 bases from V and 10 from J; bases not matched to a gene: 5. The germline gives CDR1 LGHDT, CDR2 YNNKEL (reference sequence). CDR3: CASSQSSLAEQFF. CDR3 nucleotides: TGTGCCAGCAGCCAATCCTCACTAGCGGAGCAGTTCTTC.

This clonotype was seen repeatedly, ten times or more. Written as DNA, the CDR3 is TGTGCCAGCAGCTTGATGACTAGTTGGAATACGCAGTATTTT. Its translation: CASSLMTSWNTQYF. V gene TRBV7-2 combines with J gene TRBJ2-3, with D perhaps matching TRBD2 (6 bases). In germline, CDR1 is SGHTA, CDR2 FQGNSA. Deletions cut 3 bases from V and 7 bases from J, with 14 bases between. The CDR3 has 14 residues.

CDR3 bases: TGTGCCAGCAGCGCTGGGACGGCCCCTGGGCCCCAGCATTTT. It is translated as CASSAGTAPGPQHF. This chain joins TRBV7-6 and TRBJ1-5; perhaps TRBD1 as D (5 bases). Germline values: CDR1 SGHVS, CDR2 FNYEAQ. This CDR3 region has 14 residues. V was shortened by 5 bases and J by 9 bases, with 17 bases between the two germline ends.

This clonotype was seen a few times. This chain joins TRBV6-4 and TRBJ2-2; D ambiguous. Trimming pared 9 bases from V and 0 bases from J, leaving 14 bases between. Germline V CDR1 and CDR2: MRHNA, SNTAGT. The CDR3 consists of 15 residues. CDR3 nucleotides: TGTGCCAGTAGGATCGACTCTTCGAACACCGGGGAGCTGTTTTTT. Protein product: CASRIDSSNTGELFF.

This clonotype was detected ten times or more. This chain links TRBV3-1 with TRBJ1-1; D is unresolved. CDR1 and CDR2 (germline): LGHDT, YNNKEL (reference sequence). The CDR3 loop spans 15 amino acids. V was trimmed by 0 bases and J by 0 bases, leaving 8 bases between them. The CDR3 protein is CASSQEGRLNTEAFF. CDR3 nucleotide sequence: TGTGCCAGCAGCCAAGAGGGGAGATTGAACACTGAAGCTTTCTTT.

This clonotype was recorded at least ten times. The CDR3 DNA is TGTGCCAGCAGCTTGACTGGCCTATACAATGAGCAGTTCTTC. Encoded protein: CASSLTGLYNEQFF. The genes are TRBV11-3 and TRBJ2-1, with D hard to call. The CDR3 sequence is 14 residues long. Trimming stripped 3 bases from V and 4 bases from J, with 10 bases between. CDR1 SGHNT and CDR2 YENEEA come from the germline V gene.

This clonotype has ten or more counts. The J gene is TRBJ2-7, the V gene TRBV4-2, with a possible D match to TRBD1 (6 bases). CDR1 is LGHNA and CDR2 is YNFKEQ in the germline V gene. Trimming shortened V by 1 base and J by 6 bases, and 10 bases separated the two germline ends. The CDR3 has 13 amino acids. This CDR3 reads CASSQVGQSEQYF. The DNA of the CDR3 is TGTGCCAGCAGCCAAGTAGGACAGAGCGAGCAGTACTTC.

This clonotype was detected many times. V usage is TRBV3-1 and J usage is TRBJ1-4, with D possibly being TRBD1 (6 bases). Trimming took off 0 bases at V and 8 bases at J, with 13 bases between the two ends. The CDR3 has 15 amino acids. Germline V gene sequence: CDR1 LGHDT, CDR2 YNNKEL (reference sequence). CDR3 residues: CASSQDGQGREKLFF. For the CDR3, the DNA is TGTGCCAGCAGCCAAGACGGCCAGGGGAGAGAAAAACTGTTTTTT.